A single sample is the source of the 7 T cell receptor beta chains below, sequenced in a study of blood T cell repertoires in COVID-19. The method was immunoSEQ multiplex PCR; TCRdb's version includes in-frame clones alone and lacks a portion of them. There are some 46,000 clones in the sample; about four fifths occur only once, and approximately 7.4% lies in the top ten. Sequencing was performed on peripheral blood. All receptors come from a man in his 60s with active COVID-19.

The V gene is TRBV13, the J gene TRBJ1-6; D uncertain. This CDR3 spans 13 amino acids. Germline V lookup: CDR1 PRHDT, CDR2 FYEKMQ (reference sequence). The V end lost 6 bases, the J end lost 7 bases, and 10 bases lay between the germline ends. The CDR3 region is CASSRANNSPLHF. CDR3 coding DNA: TGTGCCAGCAGTCGTGCGAACAATTCACCCCTCCACTTT.

For the CDR3, the DNA is TGTGCCAGCAGCCAATCAGGGGGCGCTTCTGGAAACACCATATATTTT. As protein: CASSQSGGASGNTIYF. The chain combines TRBV14 with TRBJ1-3; 8 bases align to TRBD1. The CDR3 length is 16 residues. Germline V gene data show CDR1 as SGHDN and CDR2 as FVKESK. J was trimmed by 1 base and V by 2 bases; bases with no gene match: 4.

This rearrangement joins TRBV2 to TRBJ2-5, with 13 positions matching TRBD2. This CDR3 has 19 amino acids. After removal of 2 bases from V and 5 bases from J, the junction contained 14 bases not matched to a gene. Germline CDR1 reads SNHLY; CDR2 reads FYNNEI. CDR3 protein: CASSEYGTSGMGGAETQYF. CDR3 coding DNA: TGTGCCAGCAGTGAATATGGGACTAGCGGGATGGGGGGGGCGGAGACCCAGTACTTC. Full variable domain (remainder filled in from reference TRBV2 and TRBJ2-5): EPEVTQTPSHQVTQMGQEVILRCVPISNHLYFYWYRQILGQKVEFLVSFYNNEISEKSEIFDDQFSVERPDGSNFTLKIRSTKLEDSAMYFCASSEYGTSGMGGAETQYFGPGTRLLVL.

V gene TRBV11-2 combines with J gene TRBJ2-5; D not certain. Trimming took 2 bases from V and 5 from J, leaving 21 bases between them. CDR3 length equals 17 residues. The germline gives CDR1 SGHAT, CDR2 FQNNGV. This CDR3 is CASSLSVIGGVGETQYF. The CDR3 DNA sequence: TGTGCCAGCAGCTTATCGGTCATCGGTGGAGTCGGCGAGACCCAGTACTTC.

The chain couples TRBV27 to TRBJ2-3, with D uncertain. The CDR3 consists of 15 residues. Trimming removed 2 bases from V and 0 bases from J, with 9 bases in between. Germline assignment: CDR1 MNHEY and CDR2 SMNVEV (reference sequence). CDR3 bases: TGTGCCAGCAGTTTAGGAGTCGGTAGCACAGATACGCAGTATTTT. It encodes CASSLGVGSTDTQYF.

J is TRBJ1-4 and V is TRBV7-9; 11 bases fit TRBD1. CDR3 length: 15 residues. The V gene end was trimmed by 5 bases and the J gene end by 5 bases; junction bases not matched to a gene: 4. Per the germline V gene, CDR1 is SEHNR and CDR2 is FQNEAQ (reference sequence). The CDR3 region is CASSRTGGRNEKLFF. In nucleotides, the CDR3 is TGTGCCAGCAGCCGGACAGGGGGCAGGAATGAAAAACTGTTTTTT.

The sample holds a few counts of this clone. DNA for the CDR3: TGTGCCTGGAGTCCCCCTAGCACAGATACGCAGTATTTT. Its protein product is CAWSPPSTDTQYF. This chain uses TRBV30 with TRBJ2-3; D not certain. Trimming took off 2 bases at V and 0 bases at J, with 6 bases between the two ends. The CDR3 runs 13 residues. Germline assignment: CDR1 GTSNPN and CDR2 SVGIG (reference sequence).